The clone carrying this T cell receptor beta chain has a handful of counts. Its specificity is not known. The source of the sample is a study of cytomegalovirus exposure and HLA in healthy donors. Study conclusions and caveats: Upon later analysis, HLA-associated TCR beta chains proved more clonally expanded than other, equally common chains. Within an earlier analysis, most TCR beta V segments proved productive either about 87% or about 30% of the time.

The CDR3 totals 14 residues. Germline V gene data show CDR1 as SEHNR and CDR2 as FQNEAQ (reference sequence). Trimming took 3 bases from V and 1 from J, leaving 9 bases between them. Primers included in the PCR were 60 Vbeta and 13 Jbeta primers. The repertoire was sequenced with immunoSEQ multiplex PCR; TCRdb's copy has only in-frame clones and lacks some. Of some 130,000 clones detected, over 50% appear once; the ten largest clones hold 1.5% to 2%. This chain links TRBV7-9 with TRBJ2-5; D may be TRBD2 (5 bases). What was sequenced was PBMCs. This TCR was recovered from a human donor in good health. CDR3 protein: CASSLERIQETQYF. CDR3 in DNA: TGTGCCAGCAGCTTGGAGCGGATCCAAGAGACCCAGTACTTC.